The T cell receptor beta chain described here comes from a study of T cells in Graves' hyperthyroidism and ophthalmopathy. As for the study in general: Peripheral blood was secured at the point of initial diagnosis, before any treatment. General study findings and limits: Within blood appeared most thyroid clonotypes that had expanded above 0.001. Model output signaled ophthalmopathy a median approximately 6 months ahead of onset.

A word on this clonotype: Its specificity is unknown. Being one base from a much bigger clone, this may be a read error.

The CDR3 regions of TCR beta were amplified from RNA transcripts. The study used the HTBI primer set for a first-round RT-PCR of the TCR CDR3. TCRdb re-derived calls from the multiplex PCR reads in MiXCR, one entry per CDR3 protein. The sample lists hundreds of thousands of distinct CDR3 sequences; under 25% were seen once. The study left out patients who had uncontrolled infection, other autoimmune disease, pregnancy or lactation. This sequence was found in a woman in her seventies with Graves' ophthalmopathy. Sequencing input: blood.

DNA of the CDR3: TGTGCCAGCAGTTTAGGGGGGGCGACTAATGAAAAAGTGTTTTTT. Translation gives CASSLGGATNEKVFF. The chain combines TRBV12-3 or TRBV12-4 with TRBJ1-4, with a possible D match to TRBD1 (6 bases). The CDR3 has 15 residues.